One and the same sample provided the 25 T cell receptor beta chains below, sequenced in a study of shared clonotypes between healthy human individuals. Clones were sequenced by immunoSEQ multiplex PCR, and TCRdb holds only the in-frame ones, with some missing. The repertoire holds millions of clones, with approximately 95% as singletons. In the naive CD8 group, cells lacked CD45RO and were positively selected for CCR7, so terminally differentiated effector memory CD45RA+ cells were left out. Sequenced: naive CD8+ T cells sorted from blood. The source is a man younger than 35 in good health.

The chain couples TRBV10-3 to TRBJ2-7; D not certain. CDR1 and CDR2 from the germline V gene are ENHRY and SYGVKD. This CDR3 region has 13 residues. V was cut by 4 bases and J by 2 bases, with 9 bases left in between. The CDR3 here is CAISVDGTYEQYF. The CDR3 DNA follows: TGTGCCATCAGTGTGGACGGTACCTACGAGCAGTACTTC.

The V gene is TRBV7-9, the J gene TRBJ2-1, with D perhaps TRBD1 (5 bases). The CDR3 has 18 amino acids. V was pared by 1 base and J by 5 bases, with 21 bases between. CDR1 and CDR2 (germline): SEHNR, FQNEAQ (reference sequence). The CDR3 region is CASSLVTTGGTLHNEQFF. CDR3 nucleotides: TGTGCCAGCAGCTTAGTTACCACAGGCGGAACCCTCCACAATGAGCAGTTCTTC.

J is TRBJ1-2 and V is TRBV21-1. TRBV21-1 is flagged as a pseudogene. The CDR3 extends over 14 amino acids. The CDR3 region is CASSKWSQVYGYTF. The CDR3 nucleotides are TGTGCCAGCAGCAAATGGAGTCAGGTCTATGGCTACACCTTC.

The CDR3 sequence: CASSRGLAGGTYEQYF. The CDR3 coding sequence is TGTGCCAGCAGTCGCGGACTAGCGGGGGGGACCTACGAGCAGTACTTC. This chain joins TRBV27 and TRBJ2-7; 15 bases match TRBD2. V lost 5 bases and J lost 2; bases outside the gene matches: 4. This CDR3 has 16 amino acids. Germline V gene sequence: CDR1 MNHEY, CDR2 SMNVEV (reference sequence).

This chain uses TRBV7-6 with TRBJ2-1; the D is unclear. The CDR3 has 13 amino acids. The germline V and J ends were trimmed by 1 base and 4 bases, with 5 bases remaining between them. Germline lookup yields CDR1 SGHVS and CDR2 FNYEAQ. CDR3 sequence: CASSLDLYNEQFF. The CDR3 DNA reads as TGTGCCAGCAGCTTAGACCTATACAATGAGCAGTTCTTC.

The chain combines TRBV4-1 with TRBJ1-1; TRBD1 aligns across 8 bases. Germline CDR1 MGHRA, CDR2 YSYEKL. This CDR3 contains 15 residues. Trimming took 0 bases from V and 10 from J; bases not matched to a gene: 10. In DNA, the CDR3 is TGCGCCAGCAGCCAAGAGCCAGTCAGGGGGCAGGGAGCTTTCTTT. Residues: CASSQEPVRGQGAFF.

Here the CDR3 reads CASSTTSGSSYNEQFF. The CDR3 DNA is TGTGCCAGCAGCACCACTAGCGGGAGCTCCTACAATGAGCAGTTCTTC. The chain joins TRBV5-6 to TRBJ2-1; 11 bases fit TRBD2. The CDR3 runs to 16 residues. The germline CDR1 and CDR2 sequences are SGHDT and YYEEEE. V shed 4 bases, J shed 0 bases, and the junction held 3 bases outside the gene matches.

Notes on this clone: One junction end disagrees with the germline gene, perhaps due to a read error. The chain carries TRBV11-2 and TRBJ2-7; D unclear. The germline CDR1 and CDR2 sequences are SGHAT and FQNNGV. The CDR3 loop spans 15 amino acids. CDR3 sequence (DNA): TGTGCCAGCAGCCTAGAGGTAAACCCCTCCTACGAGCAGTACTTC. The encoded protein is CASSLEVNPSYEQYF.

This clone was seen just once. This chain links TRBV27 with TRBJ2-7; D tentatively fits TRBD1 or TRBD2 (5 bases each). The CDR3 runs 12 residues. Germline assignment: CDR1 MNHEY and CDR2 SMNVEV (reference sequence). V dropped 5 bases and J dropped 2 bases, with 7 bases sitting between them. CDR3 residues: CASSRGPYEQYF. In DNA form, the CDR3 reads TGTGCCAGCAGTAGGGGACCCTACGAGCAGTACTTC.

This clone was observed a single time. V is TRBV7-2 and J is TRBJ1-5; 8 positions agree with TRBD1. The ends lost 1 base at V and 4 bases at J; junction bases unmatched: 6. Germline CDR1 SGHTA, CDR2 FQGNSA. The CDR3 extends over 16 amino acids. The CDR3 sequence: CASSLGGQGLNQPQHF. CDR3 nucleotide sequence: TGTGCCAGCAGCTTAGGAGGACAGGGTTTGAATCAGCCCCAGCATTTT.

The V gene is TRBV2, the J gene TRBJ2-7, with TRBD1 matching 9 bases. This CDR3 has 14 amino acids. Losses at the gene ends were 6 bases for V and 4 bases for J; bases not matched to a gene: 7. Germline CDR1 is SNHLY and CDR2 is FYNNEI. Here the CDR3 reads CASRDPGTGYEQYF. CDR3 DNA sequence: TGTGCCAGCAGAGATCCCGGGACAGGGTACGAGCAGTACTTC.

The J gene is TRBJ1-2, the V gene TRBV19; perhaps TRBD1 as D (6 bases). The V and J ends lost 5 bases and 5 bases respectively, with 18 bases between them. The CDR3 has 15 amino acids. CDR1 and CDR2 (germline): LNHDA, SQIVND (reference sequence). The CDR3 DNA reads TGTGCCAGTAGTTCCGTCTCTACAGGGAGTTATGGCTACACCTTC. As protein: CASSSVSTGSYGYTF.

With regard to this clone: The sample has other DNA sequences that encode this CDR3 too. The chain employs TRBV4-3 and TRBJ2-1; 8 bases align to TRBD2. Trimming cost V 0 bases and J 0 bases; bases outside gene matches: 7. The length of the CDR3 is 18 residues. CDR1 and CDR2 (germline): LGHNA, YSLEER. The CDR3 spells CASSQEAIAGSSYNEQFF. The CDR3 DNA is TGCGCCAGCAGCCAAGAGGCCATAGCGGGATCCTCCTACAATGAGCAGTTCTTC.

The chain recombines TRBV28 with TRBJ2-3; a possible D gene is TRBD1 (6 bases). This CDR3 is built from 16 residues. The germline CDR1 and CDR2 sequences are MDHEN and SYDVKM. V was pared by 2 bases and J by 2 bases, with 14 bases between. The CDR3 reads CASSLINQGNTDTQYF. In DNA, the CDR3 is TGTGCCAGCAGTTTAATCAACCAGGGGAACACAGATACGCAGTATTTT. The full variable domain, rest sourced from reference TRBV28 and TRBJ2-3, is DVKVTQSSRYLVKRTGEKVFLECVQDMDHENMFWYRQDPGLGLRLIYFSYDVKMKEKGDIPEGYSVSREKKERFSLILESASTNQTSMYLCASSLINQGNTDTQYFGPGTRLTVL.

CDR3 nucleotides: TGTGCCAGCAGCGTAGAAGTGGACAATTTAAACTATGGCTACACCTTC. It is translated as CASSVEVDNLNYGYTF. The chain uses TRBV9 and TRBJ1-2; D may be TRBD1 (5 bases). This CDR3 region has 16 residues. Germline V gene data show CDR1 as SGDLS and CDR2 as YYNGEE. Trimming stripped 0 bases from V and 2 bases from J, with 14 bases between.

Note on this clone: This clone may be a read error of a much larger clone one base away. This chain joins TRBV29-1 and TRBJ1-2; TRBD1 is a possible D gene (5 bases). The CDR3 spans 13 residues. The V gene lost 4 bases and the J gene lost 4 bases, with 13 bases spanning the gap. Germline V gives CDR1 SQVTM, CDR2 ANQGSEA. The CDR3 nucleotides read TGCAGCGTTGCCGCAGGGAGTAGCTATGGCTACACCTTC. This sequence encodes CSVAAGSSYGYTF.

The count of this clone is one. J is TRBJ2-1 and V is TRBV27, with 8 positions matching TRBD2. Unmatched junction bases numbered 7, after V lost 6 bases and J lost 0 bases. Germline-derived CDR1 and CDR2 are MNHEY and SMNVEV (reference sequence). CDR3 size: 16 residues. CDR3 sequence: CASSPRLASSYNEQFF. CDR3 DNA sequence: TGTGCCAGCAGCCCTAGACTAGCGAGCTCCTACAATGAGCAGTTCTTC.

V and J are TRBV11-3 and TRBJ2-3, with 7 bases that match TRBD2. This CDR3 region has 19 residues. Germline V gene data show CDR1 as SGHNT and CDR2 as YENEEA. V trimming: 5 bases; J trimming: 3 bases; junction bases outside the gene matches: 20. CDR3 sequence: CASSETPPGEGGPTDTQYF. In nucleotides, the CDR3 is TGTGCCAGCAGCGAAACACCACCCGGGGAGGGAGGGCCTACAGATACGCAGTATTTT.

The CDR3 spells CASSLELAGDTDTQYF. CDR3 sequence (DNA): TGTGCCAGCAGCTTAGAACTAGCGGGGGACACAGATACGCAGTATTTT. J is TRBJ2-3 and V is TRBV11-2, with 11 nucleotides matching TRBD2. Germline-derived CDR1 and CDR2 are SGHAT and FQNNGV. Germline trimming cut 0 bases from V and 2 bases from J; bases unmatched to any gene: 1. The CDR3 runs 16 residues.

V gene TRBV28 combines with J gene TRBJ1-5; TRBD1 matches 8 bases. The V and J ends lost 2 bases and 3 bases, in that order; junction bases with no gene match: 3. Germline CDR1 reads MDHEN; CDR2 reads SYDVKM. The CDR3 spans 15 residues. CDR3 amino acids: CASSLAGGNNQPQHF. CDR3 DNA: TGTGCCAGCAGTTTAGCAGGGGGCAACAATCAGCCCCAGCATTTT.

This chain's CDR3 is CASSTTAGAWELFF. CDR3 coding DNA: TGTGCCAGCAGCACAACCGCTGGGGCGTGGGAGCTGTTTTTT. V gene TRBV6-5 combines with J gene TRBJ2-2; a possible D gene is TRBD1 (5 bases). This CDR3 contains 14 residues. Germline assignment: CDR1 MNHEY and CDR2 SVGAGI. Trimming pared 6 bases from V and 9 bases from J, leaving 17 bases between.

The chain is built from TRBV6-1 and TRBJ2-3, with 11 bases aligning to TRBD2. With 4 bases clipped from V and 2 bases from J, the junction kept 8 bases outside the gene matches. CDR3 size: 17 residues. CDR1 and CDR2 from the germline V gene are MNHNS and SASEGT. This CDR3 is CASSARLAGSATDTQYF. CDR3 nucleotide sequence: TGTGCCAGCAGTGCGAGACTAGCGGGGTCCGCCACAGATACGCAGTATTTT.

The gene calls are TRBV5-6 and TRBJ2-7, with TRBD1 matching 7 bases. The CDR3 length is 14 residues. Germline CDR1 SGHDT, CDR2 YYEEEE. V lost 4 bases, J lost 3 bases, and 7 bases stayed unmatched. The CDR3 nucleotides read TGTGCCAGCAGCCCCCTCGACAGGGACTACGAGCAGTACTTC. Residues: CASSPLDRDYEQYF.

The chain is built from TRBV4-3 and TRBJ1-3; D is unclear. Germline V gene data show CDR1 as LGHNA and CDR2 as YSLEER. V was pared by 0 bases and J by 0 bases, with 12 bases between. The CDR3 length is 17 residues. CDR3 amino acids: CASSQDSEGISGNTIYF. The DNA for the CDR3 is TGCGCCAGCAGCCAAGATTCGGAGGGAATCTCTGGAAACACCATATATTTT.

For this clone: This CDR3 is also generated by other DNA sequences in the sample. The V gene is TRBV30, the J gene TRBJ2-7; 7 nucleotides align to TRBD2. The CDR3 has 14 residues. Per the germline V gene, CDR1 is GTSNPN and CDR2 is SVGIG (reference sequence). Unmatched junction bases numbered 9, after V lost 5 bases and J lost 2 bases. This CDR3 reads CAWGRALGTYEQYF. CDR3 in DNA: TGTGCCTGGGGGAGGGCCTTAGGGACCTACGAGCAGTACTTC.